This entry lists 12 T cell receptor beta chains sequenced from one sample in a study of Ad26.COV2.S vaccination and SARS-CoV-2 variants. Profiling relied on immunoSEQ multiplex PCR, and the TCRdb table lists in-frame clones only, not all of them. The table shows roughly 150,000 clones, with about nine tenths occurring only once. The sample here was peripheral blood, taken after recovery from COVID-19. The receptors stem from a human donor who had recovered from COVID-19.

The chain links TRBV3-1 (or the pseudogene TRBV3-2) to TRBJ2-1; D unresolved. Trimming pared 0 bases from V and 1 base from J, leaving 1 base between. Germline V lookup: CDR1 LGHDT, CDR2 YNNKEL (reference sequence). There are 13 residues in the CDR3. Here the CDR3 DNA reads TGTGCCAGCAGCCAAGAGTCCTACAATGAGCAGTTCTTC. Protein: CASSQESYNEQFF.

The J gene is TRBJ1-2, the V gene TRBV5-6; D remains unclear. CDR1 is SGHDT and CDR2 is YYEEEE in the germline V gene. The CDR3 length is 12 residues. Trimming shortened V by 6 bases and J by 7 bases, and 13 bases separated the two germline ends. CDR3 region: CASKDQGIGYTF. As DNA, the CDR3 is TGTGCCAGCAAGGACCAAGGGATTGGCTACACCTTC. Full variable domain (outside the CDR3, taken from reference TRBV5-6 and TRBJ1-2): DAGVTQSPTHLIKTRGQQVTLRCSPKSGHDTVSWYQQALGQGPQFIFQYYEEEERQRGNFPDRFSGHQFPNYSSELNVNALLLGDSALYLCASKDQGIGYTFGSGTRLTVV.

The chain uses TRBV7-2 and TRBJ2-7; 9 nucleotides match TRBD1. V lost 2 bases, J lost 2 bases, and 4 bases stayed unmatched. The CDR3 length is 15 residues. Germline V gene sequence: CDR1 SGHTA, CDR2 FQGNSA. For the CDR3, the DNA is TGTGCCAGCAGCTTATCCGGGACAGGGCCCTACGAGCAGTACTTC. Protein product: CASSLSGTGPYEQYF.

The V call is TRBV9, the J call TRBJ1-2; TRBD1 agrees at 7 bases. Germline CDR1 is SGDLS and CDR2 is YYNGEE. V was clipped by 4 bases and J by 2 bases; unmatched bases: 8. This CDR3 has 15 amino acids. The CDR3 region is CASSPQQGTNYGYTF. The CDR3 coding sequence is TGTGCCAGCAGCCCCCAACAGGGGACAAACTATGGCTACACCTTC. Using reference TRBV9 and TRBJ1-2 for the parts outside the CDR3, the full variable domain is DSGVTQTPKHLITATGQRVTLRCSPRSGDLSVYWYQQSLDQGLQFLIQYYNGEERAKGNILERFSAQQFPDLHSELNLSSLELGDSALYFCASSPQQGTNYGYTFGSGTRLTVV.

This clone was seen once. This chain uses TRBV5-8 with TRBJ1-5; D is unresolved. Germline values: CDR1 SGHTS, CDR2 YDEGEE. This CDR3 is 14 amino acids long. The ends were cut back, 5 bases at V and 6 bases at J, with 15 bases in the middle. The CDR3 region has the DNA TGTGCCAGCAGGGGAAGGATGGTGGGTCAGCCCCAGCATTTT. Its translation is CASRGRMVGQPQHF. Based on the CDR3 plus reference TRBV5-8 and TRBJ1-5, the full variable domain is EAGVTQSPTHLIKTRGQQATLRCSPISGHTSVYWYQQALGLGLQFLLWYDEGEERNRGNFPPRFSGRQFPNYSSELNVNALELEDSALYLCASRGRMVGQPQHFGDGTRLSIL.

This clone appeared once. The J gene is TRBJ1-4, the V gene TRBV2; possibly TRBD1 for D (5 bases). CDR1 is SNHLY and CDR2 is FYNNEI in the germline V gene. CDR3 size: 15 residues. Between the trimmed V and J ends, which lost 6 bases and 5 bases, there was a span of 16 bases. The CDR3 sequence: CASSAAGRRNEKLFF. CDR3 nucleotides: TGTGCCAGCAGCGCCGCGGGACGCAGGAATGAAAAACTGTTTTTT.

The chain uses TRBV7-2 and TRBJ2-3; D is unclear. Germline V CDR1 and CDR2: SGHTA, FQGNSA. The V and J ends lost 1 base and 6 bases respectively, with 11 bases between them. The CDR3 is 14 residues long. CDR3 amino acids: CASSLVALGDTQYF. The CDR3 DNA follows: TGTGCCAGCAGCTTAGTCGCCTTGGGGGATACGCAGTATTTT.

This chain's CDR3 is CASSLTLTGLSNYGYTF. CDR3 nucleotides: TGTGCCAGTAGCCTAACCCTGACAGGACTTTCTAACTATGGCTACACCTTC. The chain links TRBV19 to TRBJ1-2; a weak D match, TRBD1 (6 bases). CDR3 length equals 17 residues. Germline CDR1 LNHDA, CDR2 SQIVND (reference sequence). Between the trimmed V and J ends, which lost 6 bases and 0 bases, there was a span of 20 bases.

The chain carries TRBV6-5 and TRBJ1-1; D possibly corresponds to TRBD1 (6 bases). This CDR3 is built from 15 residues. Germline CDR1 MNHEY, CDR2 SVGAGI. Trimming removed 2 bases at V and 2 bases at J, with 12 bases between. CDR3 coding DNA: TGTGCCAGCAGTTACGGGGGGCCGGAAAACACTGAAGCTTTCTTT. Its protein is CASSYGGPENTEAFF.

This sequence joins TRBV19 and TRBJ2-3; 7 nucleotides line up with TRBD2. The CDR3 covers 11 residues. From germline, CDR1 is LNHDA and CDR2 SQIVND (reference sequence). V shed 6 bases and J 8 bases; nucleotides not matched to a gene: 2. As DNA, the CDR3 is TGTGCCAGTAGCCGGGGGGTTACGCAGTATTTT. Its protein is CASSRGVTQYF.

In regard to this clone: The sample has other DNA sequences that encode this CDR3 too. This rearrangement joins TRBV6-2 or TRBV6-3 to TRBJ2-4; no clear D. Germline V gene lookup returns CDR1 MNHEY and CDR2 SVGEGT. Trimming left V 2 bases short and J 1 base short, with 9 bases between. The CDR3 loop spans 15 amino acids. Written as DNA, the CDR3 is TGTGCCAGCAGTTACGATGGGCTGGCCAAAAACATTCAGTACTTC. This gives the protein CASSYDGLAKNIQYF.

The rearrangement links TRBV24-1 to TRBJ1-2; 9 bases are a match to TRBD1. CDR1 and CDR2 (germline): KGHDR, SFDVKD. The junction had 7 bases not matched to a gene; V was cut back by 5 bases and J by 4 bases. This CDR3 contains 15 residues. The CDR3, as DNA: TGTGCCACCAGTGCGACGGACAGGGGAAGCTATGGCTACACCTTC. The encoded protein is CATSATDRGSYGYTF.